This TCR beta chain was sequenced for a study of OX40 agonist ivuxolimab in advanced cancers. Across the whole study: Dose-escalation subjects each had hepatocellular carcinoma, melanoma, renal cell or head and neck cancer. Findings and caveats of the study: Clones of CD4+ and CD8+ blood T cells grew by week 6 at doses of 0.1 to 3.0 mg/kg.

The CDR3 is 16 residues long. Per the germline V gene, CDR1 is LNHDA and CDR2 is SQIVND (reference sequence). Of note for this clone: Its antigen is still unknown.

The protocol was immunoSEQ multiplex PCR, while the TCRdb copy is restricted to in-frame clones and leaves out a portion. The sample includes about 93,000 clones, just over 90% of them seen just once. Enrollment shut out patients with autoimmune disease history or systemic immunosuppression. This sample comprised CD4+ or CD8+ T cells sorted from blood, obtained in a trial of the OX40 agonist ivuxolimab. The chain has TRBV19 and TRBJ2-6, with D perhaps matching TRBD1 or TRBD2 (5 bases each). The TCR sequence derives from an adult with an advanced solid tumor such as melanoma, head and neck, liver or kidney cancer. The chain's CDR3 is CATRGAALIGANVLTF. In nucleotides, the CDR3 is TGTGCTACGAGAGGGGCAGCCCTCATTGGGGCCAACGTCCTGACTTTC.